This T cell receptor (beta chain) came from a study of CD4 T cells in relation to SARS-CoV-2 and coronaviruses. Background on the study: The negative reference was HIV-1 Nef peptide pool or peptide-free culture. Shared crossreactive spike epitopes were mapped to their HLA restriction.

Before the COVID-19 pandemic, during about 2010-2018, CD4+ T cells were taken from unexposed donors. CD4+ T cells were isolated from the cells after 10 days of culture. Turning to this clone: The antigen is undetermined.

The assay was immunoSEQ multiplex PCR, and TCRdb's table has in-frame clones only and misses some. The sample yields some 26,000 clones, over 70% seen once. Sequencing input: CD4+ T cells from PBMCs, cultured in vitro. This TCR derives from a human donor in good health.

The CDR3: CASSVRDSDNSPLHF. As DNA, the CDR3 is TGTGCCAGCAGTGTCCGGGACAGCGATAATTCACCCCTCCACTTT. The rearrangement uses TRBV27 and TRBJ1-6; TRBD1 matches 7 bases. The germline CDR1 and CDR2 sequences are MNHEY and SMNVEV (reference sequence). The J segment lost 5 bases and the V segment lost 5 bases, leaving 6 bases of the junction unmatched. The CDR3 length is 15 residues.